This passage covers 30 T cell receptor beta chains from one sample sequenced in a study of T cell repertoires in cytomegalovirus infection. TCRdb reprocessed the reads with MiXCR, giving one entry per CDR3 protein. The sample has about 740,000 distinct CDR3 sequences; less than 40% are singletons. What was sequenced was PBMCs. Receptor source: a human donor in good health (CMV status not recorded). Some clones in this sample may be carry-over from other donors' samples.

J is TRBJ1-1 and V is TRBV6-5, with D possibly matching TRBD1 (6 bases). The length of the CDR3 is 15 residues. Per the germline V gene, CDR1 is MNHEY and CDR2 is SVGAGI. V lost 3 bases, J lost 1 base, and 12 bases lay in between. This CDR3 reads CASSYSQGPNTEAFF. CDR3 bases: TGTGCCAGCAGTTATAGTCAGGGGCCGAACACTGAAGCTTTCTTT.

The genes are TRBV9 and TRBJ2-4, with 8 bases aligning to TRBD2. The junction had 22 bases not matched to a gene; V was cut back by 4 bases and J by 1 base. The CDR3 covers 21 residues. The germline V gene has CDR1 SGDLS and CDR2 YYNGEE. This chain's CDR3 is CASSPQSSRGGSAWAKNIQYF. DNA for the CDR3: TGTGCCAGCAGCCCTCAATCCTCCCGGGGGGGGAGTGCTTGGGCCAAAAACATTCAGTACTTC. Based on the CDR3 plus reference TRBV9 and TRBJ2-4, the full variable domain is DSGVTQTPKHLITATGQRVTLRCSPRSGDLSVYWYQQSLDQGLQFLIQYYNGEERAKGNILERFSAQQFPDLHSELNLSSLELGDSALYFCASSPQSSRGGSAWAKNIQYFGAGTRLSVL.

There are a few counts of this clonotype. The chain is built from TRBV20-1 and TRBJ1-1; D unresolved. The germline gives CDR1 DFQATT, CDR2 SNEGSKA (reference sequence). CDR3 size: 13 residues. V was shortened by 3 bases and J by 1 base, with 9 bases between the two germline ends. CDR3 bases: TGCAGTGCTAGTCCGACGACGAACACTGAAGCTTTCTTT. It translates to CSASPTTNTEAFF.

The V gene is TRBV7-9, the J gene TRBJ2-4, with D uncertain. V was cut by 7 bases and J by 0 bases, with 13 bases left in between. This CDR3 spans 15 amino acids. Germline assignment: CDR1 SEHNR and CDR2 FQNEAQ (reference sequence). The CDR3 nucleotides read TGTGCCAGCACCTCGCCATCGCTAGCCAAAAACATTCAGTACTTC. Protein sequence: CASTSPSLAKNIQYF.

At least ten counts were recorded for this clonotype. The chain is built from TRBV7-2 and TRBJ1-1; D unclear. The length of the CDR3 is 16 residues. V lost 2 bases and J lost 1, with 14 bases in between. CDR1 is SGHTA, CDR2 FQGNSA, per germline. The CDR3 reads CASSLHRLGRNTEAFF. CDR3 in DNA: TGTGCCAGCAGCTTACATAGACTGGGGAGGAACACTGAAGCTTTCTTT. The full variable domain, in which reference TRBV7-2 and TRBJ1-1 provide the parts outside the CDR3, is GAGVSQSPSNKVTEKGKDVELRCDPISGHTALYWYRQSLGQGLEFLIYFQGNSAPDKSGLPSDRFSAERTGGSVSTLTIQRTQQEDSAVYLCASSLHRLGRNTEAFFGQGTRLTVV.

This chain links TRBV19 with TRBJ1-1, with TRBD1 matching 7 bases. Germline CDR1 LNHDA, CDR2 SQIVND (reference sequence). The CDR3 runs to 15 residues. With V trimmed by 2 bases and J by 4 bases, 7 bases remained unmatched. CDR3 sequence: CASSISGGATTEAFF. As DNA, the CDR3 is TGTGCCAGTAGTATATCAGGGGGAGCGACCACTGAAGCTTTCTTT.

This clonotype was recorded once. An end of the junction does not agree with germline; a read error may underlie this. The rearrangement joins TRBV28 to TRBJ1-5, with TRBD1 as a possible D gene (5 bases). Germline loops: CDR1 MDHEN, CDR2 SYDVKM. This CDR3 has 16 amino acids. This CDR3 is CASSTEGQGSNQPHPF. Here the CDR3 DNA reads TGTGCCAGCAGTACCGAGGGGCAGGGCAGCAATCAGCCCCATCCTTTT.

The chain combines TRBV19 with TRBJ1-2; D uncertain. The CDR3 length is 13 residues. The V gene lost 9 bases and the J gene lost 7 bases, with 18 bases spanning the gap. The germline gives CDR1 LNHDA, CDR2 SQIVND (reference sequence). CDR3 in DNA: TGTGCCAGCCAAGAGGGCCTCCTAACTGGCTACACCTTC. This encodes CASQEGLLTGYTF.

J is TRBJ2-4 and V is TRBV5-5, with 10 nucleotides matching TRBD1. J gave up 0 bases and V 3 bases, and 12 bases lay outside the gene matches. The CDR3 has 19 residues. CDR1 is SGHKS, CDR2 YYEKEE, per germline (reference sequence). The CDR3 DNA reads as TGTGCCAGCAGCTCCTCCGGGACAGGGGCAGACTTAGCCAAAAACATTCAGTACTTC. Protein product: CASSSSGTGADLAKNIQYF.

The chain has TRBV5-6 and TRBJ2-3; a possible D gene is TRBD2 (5 bases). The V end lost 4 bases, the J end lost 0 bases, and 21 bases lay between the germline ends. The CDR3 contains 18 residues. Per the germline V gene, CDR1 is SGHDT and CDR2 is YYEEEE. The CDR3 DNA reads TGTGCCAGCAGCCGCGGACGAACGACTATGGCTAGCACAGATACGCAGTATTTT. The encoded protein is CASSRGRTTMASTDTQYF.

This sequence joins TRBV20-1 and TRBJ2-2; maybe TRBD2 (6 bases). The germline V gene encodes CDR1 DFQATT and CDR2 SNEGSKA (reference sequence). The CDR3 covers 15 residues. The V gene lost 3 bases and the J gene lost 0 bases, with 11 bases spanning the gap. The CDR3 sequence is CSARRGLPNTGELFF. CDR3 bases: TGCAGTGCTAGGCGGGGACTCCCGAACACCGGGGAGCTGTTTTTT.

This clonotype was seen a single time. The chain is built from TRBV6-8 and TRBJ1-4; no definite D call. This CDR3 has 14 residues. The V gene lost 6 bases and the J gene lost 5 bases, with 13 bases spanning the gap. From germline, CDR1 is MNHGY and CDR2 SAAAGT. The CDR3 loop is CASSRTGLNEKLFF. CDR3 nucleotides: TGTGCCAGCAGCCGGACGGGGTTGAATGAAAAACTGTTTTTT.

This clonotype was counted between two and nine times. V is TRBV12-3 or TRBV12-4 and J is TRBJ1-5, with D maybe TRBD1 (5 bases). The CDR3 is made up of 13 amino acids. Trimming took 6 bases from V and 7 from J, leaving 13 bases between them. The CDR3 coding sequence is TGTGCCAGCAGGTCCGGTGGGGCACAGCCCCAGCATTTT. The encoded protein is CASRSGGAQPQHF.

V gene TRBV15 combines with J gene TRBJ2-3, with 8 bases aligning to TRBD2. J was trimmed by 5 bases and V by 0 bases; bases with no gene match: 10. Germline CDR1 LNHNV, CDR2 YYDKDF (reference sequence). This CDR3 has 17 amino acids. The CDR3, as DNA: TGTGCCACCAGCAGAGAAGGGAAGCGGGAGATTGGAGATACGCAGTATTTT. Translated, it gives CATSREGKREIGDTQYF.

The table lists this clonotype with a few counts. A junction boundary mismatches the germline segment, possibly from a read error. The rearrangement links TRBV4-1 to TRBJ2-1; 8 bases map to TRBD2. CDR1 and CDR2 from the germline V gene are MGHRA and YSYEKL. The CDR3 contains 17 residues. The CDR3: CASSQDRRLASYNEQFF. For the CDR3, the DNA is TGTGCCAGCAGCCAAGATCGAAGACTAGCGTCGTACAATGAGCAGTTCTTC.

At least ten counts were recorded for this clonotype. CDR3 nucleotides: TGTGCCAGCAGTCCTTTTGTCGGGGGGAGCACAGATACGCAGTATTTT. Amino acid sequence: CASSPFVGGSTDTQYF. The chain couples TRBV7-9 to TRBJ2-3; 7 bases are shared with TRBD2. Germline values: CDR1 SEHNR, CDR2 FQNEAQ (reference sequence). This CDR3 contains 16 residues. With V trimmed by 6 bases and J by 0 bases, 9 bases remained unmatched. Based on the CDR3 plus reference TRBV7-9 and TRBJ2-3, the full variable domain is DTGVSQNPRHKITKRGQNVTFRCDPISEHNRLYWYRQTLGQGPEFLTYFQNEAQLEKSRLLSDRFSAERPKGSFSTLEIQRTEQGDSAMYLCASSPFVGGSTDTQYFGPGTRLTVL.

The chain uses TRBV12-3 or TRBV12-4 and TRBJ2-4; 8 positions agree with TRBD1. J was trimmed by 1 base and V by 6 bases; bases with no gene match: 8. This CDR3 comprises 16 residues. CDR3 nucleotides: TGTGCCAGCAGACGGACAGGGAAAGTGGCCAAAAACATTCAGTACTTC. Its protein product is CASRRTGKVAKNIQYF.

This clonotype was seen a handful of times. This rearrangement joins TRBV7-9 to TRBJ2-3; D ambiguous. The CDR3 has 13 amino acids. V was shortened by 4 bases and J by 3 bases, with 8 bases between the two germline ends. From germline, CDR1 is SEHNR and CDR2 FQNEAQ (reference sequence). This CDR3 is CASSSGVTDTQYF. The CDR3 DNA is TGTGCCAGCAGCTCCGGAGTAACAGATACGCAGTATTTT. The full variable domain, with the rest looked up from reference TRBV7-9 and TRBJ2-3, is DTGVSQNPRHKITKRGQNVTFRCDPISEHNRLYWYRQTLGQGPEFLTYFQNEAQLEKSRLLSDRFSAERPKGSFSTLEIQRTEQGDSAMYLCASSSGVTDTQYFGPGTRLTVL.

The sample holds a few counts of this clonotype. The chain recombines TRBV10-3 with TRBJ1-3; D is unclear. The CDR3 sequence is 13 residues long. Germline CDR1 ENHRY, CDR2 SYGVKD. V lost 6 bases to trimming and J lost 0 bases, with 6 bases between them. The CDR3 DNA follows: TGTGCCATCAGGGGTTACTCTGGAAACACCATATATTTT. Encoded protein: CAIRGYSGNTIYF.

Concerning this clonotype: One end of the junction is discordant with germline, which a read error may explain. This chain uses TRBV7-8 with TRBJ1-1; 7 nucleotides line up with TRBD1. The CDR3 has 15 residues. Germline CDR1 reads SGHVS; CDR2 reads FQNEAQ. This CDR3 is CASSLGQGQNTEACF. As DNA, the CDR3 is TGTGCCAGCAGCTTAGGACAGGGACAGAACACTGAAGCTTGCTTT. The variable domain in full, completed from reference TRBV7-8 and TRBJ1-1, reads GAGVSQSPRYKVAKRGQDVALRCDPISGHVSLFWYQQALGQGPEFLTYFQNEAQLDKSGLPSDRFFAERPEGSVSTLKIQRTQQEDSAVYLCASSLGQGQNTEACFGQGTRLTVV.

The rearrangement links TRBV6-6 to TRBJ1-5; 10 bases are shared with TRBD1. Germline lookup yields CDR1 MNHNY and CDR2 SVGAGI (reference sequence). This CDR3 is built from 16 residues. The V and J ends lost 5 bases and 8 bases, in that order; junction bases with no gene match: 12. The chain's CDR3 is CASSDPGTGVTEPQHF. The CDR3 bases are TGTGCCAGCAGTGATCCCGGGACAGGGGTTACGGAGCCCCAGCATTTT.

J is TRBJ1-2 and V is TRBV24-1; D perhaps matches TRBD1 (5 bases). Between the trimmed V and J ends, which lost 4 bases and 6 bases, there was a span of 20 bases. CDR3 length: 16 residues. The germline CDR1 and CDR2 sequences are KGHDR and SFDVKD. The CDR3 DNA reads as TGTGCCACCAGTGACCCCCGGGACTTCGGAGGGGATGGCTACACCTTC. Encoded protein: CATSDPRDFGGDGYTF.

This clonotype was detected only a few times. The chain carries TRBV20-1 and TRBJ2-1; 10 bases align to TRBD2. There are 16 residues in the CDR3. Trimming at V came to 6 bases and at J to 0 bases, leaving 8 bases not matched to a gene. CDR1 is DFQATT and CDR2 is SNEGSKA in the germline V gene (reference sequence). For the CDR3, the DNA is TGCAGTGCCCGGCGCCCTAGCGGGAGCTCCTACAATGAGCAGTTCTTC. Its translation: CSARRPSGSSYNEQFF.

This clonotype was counted only a few times. This chain connects TRBV4-1 to TRBJ1-1; TRBD1 might be the D (5 bases). CDR1 is MGHRA and CDR2 is YSYEKL in the germline V gene. This CDR3 has 14 residues. Trimming took off 3 bases at V and 8 bases at J, with 16 bases between the two ends. CDR3: CASSQIGGAQEAFF. As DNA, the CDR3 is TGCGCCAGCAGCCAGATCGGGGGAGCACAGGAAGCTTTCTTT.

This clonotype was found many times. The chain employs TRBV28 and TRBJ2-4, with D perhaps being TRBD1 or TRBD2 (5 bases each). Deletions cut 6 bases from V and 0 bases from J, with 9 bases between. Germline V CDR1 and CDR2: MDHEN, SYDVKM. This CDR3 has 14 residues. The CDR3 DNA reads as TGTGCCAGCAGAGCCGGGACAGCCAAAAACATTCAGTACTTC. This codes for CASRAGTAKNIQYF.

A remark on this clonotype: This could be a read error, since a much larger clone is one nucleotide away. V and J are TRBV27 and TRBJ2-7; 7 nucleotides line up with TRBD1. This CDR3 comprises 17 residues. Germline-derived CDR1 and CDR2 are MNHEY and SMNVEV (reference sequence). Written as DNA, the CDR3 is TGTACCAGCAGTTCCCCCTATGACAGGGACGGTTCCTACGAGCAGTACTTC. Its translation is CTSSSPYDRDGSYEQYF.

The chain has TRBV12-3 or TRBV12-4 and TRBJ1-3; unclear D gene. With 1 base removed from V and 10 bases from J, the gap between germline ends came to 8 bases. The CDR3 is 12 amino acids. CDR3 amino acids: CASSLGTRTIYF. The CDR3 DNA reads TGTGCCAGCAGTTTAGGCACCCGGACCATATATTTT.

The chain combines TRBV27 with TRBJ2-1, with 8 bases identical to TRBD2. J was trimmed by 8 bases and V by 7 bases; bases with no gene match: 13. Germline V gene data show CDR1 as MNHEY and CDR2 as SMNVEV (reference sequence). The CDR3 extends over 15 amino acids. The CDR3 coding sequence is TGTGCCAGCATGGGGGGGGGACTAGAGCATGATGAGCAGTTCTTC. It encodes CASMGGGLEHDEQFF.

The chain recombines TRBV6-2 or TRBV6-3 with TRBJ2-5, with 8 positions matching TRBD2. J gave up 3 bases and V 6 bases, and 15 bases lay outside the gene matches. The CDR3 loop spans 17 amino acids. Germline assignment: CDR1 MNHEY and CDR2 SVGEGT. The CDR3 nucleotides are TGTGCCAGCAGCCGAACCCTCCAGCGGGGGCCGAAAGAGACCCAGTACTTC. This codes for CASSRTLQRGPKETQYF.

This clonotype turned up a few times. V gene TRBV28 combines with J gene TRBJ2-3; 12 bases agree with TRBD2. This CDR3 has 18 residues. Germline CDR1 and CDR2: MDHEN and SYDVKM. J was trimmed by 0 bases and V by 1 base; bases with no gene match: 5. The CDR3 here is CASSLYRTSGTSTDTQYF. The CDR3 DNA follows: TGTGCCAGCAGTTTATATCGGACTAGCGGGACTAGCACAGATACGCAGTATTTT.